The source of this T cell receptor beta chain is a study of blood T cell repertoires in COVID-19. Across the whole study: Sample material is recorded as cDNA or gDNA derived from T cells, B-cell-depleted T cells, or PBMCs.

This clone appeared many times. The Seattle patients joined while their infection was active and were tracked longitudinally afterward. From germline, CDR1 is MNHEY and CDR2 SMNVEV (reference sequence). Germline trimming cut 1 base from V and 2 bases from J; bases unmatched to any gene: 5. This CDR3 has 19 amino acids. Measured with immunoSEQ multiplex PCR; TCRdb has only the in-frame clones, and not every one. The sample consists of some 250,000 clones, about 87% of them appearing once. Sequencing was carried out using peripheral blood. The chain links TRBV27 to TRBJ2-1; 16 nucleotides align to TRBD2. This clonotype was obtained from an older woman with COVID-19, enrolled during active disease. The CDR3 bases are TGTGCCAGCAGTTTATTGCCTGGGACTAGCGGGAGGGCCTACAATGAGCAGTTCTTC. Protein sequence: CASSLLPGTSGRAYNEQFF.